The next 8 T cell receptor beta chains were all read from a single sample in a study of CD8+CD57+ T cells in acquired aplastic anemia. Genomic DNA was employed as the template in profiling TCR beta VDJ and CDR3. In TCRdb, the reads were re-called with MiXCR into one record per CDR3 protein. Among roughly 93,000 distinct CDR3 sequences listed, less than 75% were seen once. Patients selected for sequencing had displayed CD8+CD57+ cell expansion by flow cytometry. The sequenced sample consisted of sorted CD4+, CD8+, or CD8+CD57+ T cells (not recorded which) from PBMCs. Source of these receptors: a human donor with aplastic anemia.

V and J are TRBV15 and TRBJ1-1, with D maybe TRBD1 (5 bases). This CDR3 contains 14 residues. The germline V and J ends were trimmed by 5 bases and 3 bases, with 13 bases remaining between them. Germline V gene data show CDR1 as LNHNV and CDR2 as YYDKDF (reference sequence). The CDR3 DNA is TGTGCCACCAGCGTCTCCGGGACGGACACTGAAGCTTTCTTT. This translates into CATSVSGTDTEAFF.

V is TRBV12-3 or TRBV12-4 and J is TRBJ2-7; no firm D call. Trimming removed 4 bases at V and 5 bases at J, with 6 bases between. The CDR3 is 11 amino acids. Here the CDR3 reads CASSYGDEQYF. For the CDR3, the DNA is TGTGCCAGCAGTTATGGCGACGAGCAGTACTTC.

This clonotype turned up a few times. The rearrangement joins TRBV7-7 to TRBJ1-1, with D unclear. In germline, CDR1 is SSHAT, CDR2 FNYEAQ (reference sequence). Trimming took 2 bases from V and 0 from J, leaving 4 bases between them. The CDR3 length is 13 residues. The CDR3 DNA sequence: TGTGCCAGCAGCTTAAGCTTGAACACTGAAGCTTTCTTT. Protein product: CASSLSLNTEAFF.

J is TRBJ2-2 and V is TRBV29-1; TRBD1 matches 7 bases. The CDR3 has 14 amino acids. Looked up from germline, CDR1 is SQVTM and CDR2 is ANQGSEA. V shed 8 bases, J shed 2 bases, and the junction held 8 bases outside the gene matches. The chain's CDR3 is CSSRAGGNTGELFF. In DNA form, the CDR3 reads TGCAGCTCACGGGCAGGGGGTAACACCGGGGAGCTGTTTTTT.

The V call is TRBV19, the J call TRBJ1-4; D gene ambiguous. V shed 5 bases and J shed 8 bases, with 18 bases lying between them. The CDR3 extends over 15 amino acids. From germline, CDR1 is LNHDA and CDR2 SQIVND (reference sequence). Written as DNA, the CDR3 is TGTGCCAGTAGTTCTCGTCCCTCTAACGGGGAAAAACTGTTTTTT. Amino acids: CASSSRPSNGEKLFF.

This CDR3 reads CASGPGQGGHEQFF. CDR3 coding DNA: TGTGCCAGCGGACCGGGACAGGGTGGGCATGAGCAGTTCTTC. V gene TRBV14 combines with J gene TRBJ2-1; the match to TRBD1 covers 9 bases. Germline CDR1 is SGHDN and CDR2 is FVKESK. CDR3 size: 14 residues. V lost 8 bases, J lost 8 bases, and 10 bases stayed unmatched.

In its sample, this clonotype was seen once. The chain combines TRBV2 with TRBJ1-3, with D uncertain. V was shortened by 10 bases and J by 3 bases, with 7 bases between the two germline ends. This CDR3 has 11 residues. Germline V gene lookup returns CDR1 SNHLY and CDR2 FYNNEI. The CDR3 DNA is TGTGCCAACATCCTTGGAAACACCATATATTTT. Amino acids: CANILGNTIYF.

The genes are TRBV9 and TRBJ2-3; tentative D call: TRBD2 (5 bases). The V and J ends lost 0 bases and 4 bases respectively, with 12 bases between them. Germline CDR1 and CDR2: SGDLS and YYNGEE. There are 15 residues in the CDR3. The CDR3 reads CASSVGTSRADTQYF. CDR3 in DNA: TGTGCCAGCAGCGTAGGTACTAGTCGGGCAGATACGCAGTATTTT.